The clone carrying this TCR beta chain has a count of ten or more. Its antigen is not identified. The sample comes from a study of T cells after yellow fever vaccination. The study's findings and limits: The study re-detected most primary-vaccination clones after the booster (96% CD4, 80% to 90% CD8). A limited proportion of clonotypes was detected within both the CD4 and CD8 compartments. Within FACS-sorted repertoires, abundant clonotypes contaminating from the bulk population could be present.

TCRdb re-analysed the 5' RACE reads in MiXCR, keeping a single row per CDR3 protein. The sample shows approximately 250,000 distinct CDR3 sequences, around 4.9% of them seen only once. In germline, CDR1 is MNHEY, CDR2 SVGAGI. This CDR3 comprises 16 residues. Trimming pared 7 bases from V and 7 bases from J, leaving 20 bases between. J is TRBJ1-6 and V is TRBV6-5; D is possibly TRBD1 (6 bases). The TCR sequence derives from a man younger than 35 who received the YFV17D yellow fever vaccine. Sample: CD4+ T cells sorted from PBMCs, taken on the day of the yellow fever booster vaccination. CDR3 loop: CASTHRQDIRNSPLHF. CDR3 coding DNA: TGTGCCAGCACCCACCGACAGGACATAAGGAATTCACCCCTCCACTTT.